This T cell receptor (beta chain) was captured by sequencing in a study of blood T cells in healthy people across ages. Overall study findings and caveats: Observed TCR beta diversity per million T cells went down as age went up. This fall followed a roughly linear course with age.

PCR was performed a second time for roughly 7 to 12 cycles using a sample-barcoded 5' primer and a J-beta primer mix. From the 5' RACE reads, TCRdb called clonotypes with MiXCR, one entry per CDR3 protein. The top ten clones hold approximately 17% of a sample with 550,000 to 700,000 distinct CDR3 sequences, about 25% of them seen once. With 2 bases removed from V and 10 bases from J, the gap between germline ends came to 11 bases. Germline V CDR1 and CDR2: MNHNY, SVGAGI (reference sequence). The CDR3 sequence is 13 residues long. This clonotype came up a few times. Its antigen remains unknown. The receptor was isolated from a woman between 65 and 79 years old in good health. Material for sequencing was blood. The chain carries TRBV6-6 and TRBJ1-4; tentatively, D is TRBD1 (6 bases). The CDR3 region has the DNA TGTGCCAGCAGTTACGTGGGGGGCGGAAAACTGTTTTTT. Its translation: CASSYVGGGKLFF.